The source of this T cell receptor (beta chain) is a study of identifying expanded T cells in peripheral blood. General study findings and limits: Approximately 2-week clone count variance significantly increased as total template count grew.

TCRdb's copy holds only in-frame clones and misses some; the assay was immunoSEQ multiplex PCR. Altogether 75,000 to 95,000 clones are present, about 85% being singletons, with the ten largest covering 3.5% to 5.5%. Collection occurred without any documented infections or immune events in donors. V shed 5 bases and J shed 1 base, with 15 bases lying between them. Germline CDR1 and CDR2: SGHRS and YFSETQ. CDR3 length: 15 residues. As regards this clone: Its specificity is unknown.

This receptor was identified in a person aged 18 to 70 in good health. The sequenced sample was blood. The rearrangement joins TRBV5-1 to TRBJ1-1; D perhaps matches TRBD1 (6 bases). CDR3 amino acids: CASRFRQARNTEAFF. CDR3 DNA: TGCGCCAGCAGGTTTCGACAGGCTCGGAACACTGAAGCTTTCTTT.